This T cell receptor (beta chain) comes out of a study of cytotoxic CD8 clonotypes in ibrutinib-treated CLL. Germline CDR1 MDHEN, CDR2 SYDVKM. The trim removed 7 bases at V and 3 bases at J, leaving 9 bases unmatched. There are 16 residues in the CDR3. Only in-frame clones appear in the TCRdb table, and some are missing; sequencing was by immunoSEQ multiplex PCR. Seen here are under 200,000 clones, 81% observed once, and the top ten hold 2% to 2.5%. The source is a human donor with chronic lymphocytic leukemia. The gene calls are TRBV28 and TRBJ1-5; 10 bases align to TRBD1. This specimen was PBMCs, taken after 12 months of ibrutinib treatment. CDR3 in DNA: TGTGCCAGCACCGGATGGACAGGGGGACTCAATCAGCCCCAGCATTTT. Translating it yields CASTGWTGGLNQPQHF.